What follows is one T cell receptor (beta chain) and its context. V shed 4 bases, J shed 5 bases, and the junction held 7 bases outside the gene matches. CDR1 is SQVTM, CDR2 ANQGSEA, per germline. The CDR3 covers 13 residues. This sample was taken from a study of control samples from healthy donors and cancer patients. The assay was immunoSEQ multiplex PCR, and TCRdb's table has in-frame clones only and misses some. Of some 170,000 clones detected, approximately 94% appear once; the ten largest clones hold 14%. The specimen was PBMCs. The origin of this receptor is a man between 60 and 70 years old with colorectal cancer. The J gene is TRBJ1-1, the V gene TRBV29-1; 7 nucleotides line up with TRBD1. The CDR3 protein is CSVGRQGKTEAFF. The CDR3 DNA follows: TGCAGCGTTGGGCGACAGGGTAAGACTGAAGCTTTCTTT.